This T cell receptor beta chain was sequenced in a study of shared clonotypes between healthy human individuals. Broader study findings: Clonotype sharing across donors was expected to vary with sequencing depth.

Of note for this clone: Its specificity is unknown.

TCRdb's table, derived via immunoSEQ multiplex PCR, lists solely in-frame clones and lacks some. Of more than 2,000,000 clones in the sample, more than 80% were seen once. Sequencing was done on a sample of naive CD4+ T cells from PBMCs. The subset: CD45RA+ positively selected. The receptor comes from a man between 18 and 35 years old in good health. Some clones in this sample may be carry-over from other donors' samples.

The CDR3 loop is CASSPTVGAANYGYTF. The CDR3 nucleotides are TGCGCCAGCAGCCCAACGGTCGGGGCAGCTAACTATGGCTACACCTTC. V gene TRBV5-1 combines with J gene TRBJ1-2; D is possibly TRBD1 (5 bases). The CDR3 sequence is 16 residues long. Germline values: CDR1 SGHRS, CDR2 YFSETQ. Trimming left V 4 bases short and J 0 bases short, with 16 bases between.